This T cell receptor (beta chain) is drawn from a study of shared clonotypes between healthy human individuals (dated by TCRdb to 2018 to 2021). As for the study more broadly: A couple of women and a few men aged 18 to 49 years were included in the cohort. To increase sequencing depth and limit assay-specific biases, different laboratories used diverse techniques to prepare libraries and sequence TCR repertoires. Per donor, leukapheresis produced somewhere between about 0.85 and 9.5 billion PBMCs. To estimate repertoire size and how much clonotypes are shared between individuals, the study performed deep sequencing of blood TCR repertoires from a few healthy adults. For each donor, CD4 naive and CD4 memory were each run on three plates, CD8 naive on two plates, and CD8 memory on one plate.

Donors were healthy HIV-negative adults with no recently reported acute infections or vaccinations. All donors were Caucasian adults living in Nashville, Tennessee, USA. CD4+ T cells were enriched by magnetic negative selection; naive cells were then positively selected on CD45RA, and the negative fraction formed the memory subset. After blood collection by leukapheresis, PBMCs were isolated using Ficoll-Histopaque density gradient centrifugation and then cryopreserved in the vapor phase of liquid nitrogen. Analytical flow cytometry was used to check the purity and quantity of each magnetically sorted T cell population. Genomic DNA was isolated from every sorted fraction and measured by UV absorbance on a Nanodrop 2000c. Concerning this clone itself: Its antigen has not been determined. No base quality values were provided; no much bigger clone lies one nucleotide off.

CDR1 and CDR2 are drawn from the germline V gene: SGHRS, YFSETQ. From cysteine to phenylalanine, the CDR3 is 13 amino acids long. Solely the CDR3 DNA is kept, with 39 bases framed from the first base. Trimming at the junction amounts to 3 bases on V and 6 bases on J, and the germline ends lie 10 bases apart. Using the deep immunoSEQ assay, TCR CDR3 regions were amplified from genomic DNA by multiplex PCR. Extracted genomic DNA from each cell subset was spread evenly across all wells of several immunoSEQ 96-well plates, with each plate serving as a replicate. For sorted subsets, approximately 200 ng of genomic DNA, equivalent to tens of thousands of T cell genomes, went into each replicate PCR. Purified libraries were quantified with a Qubit 3.0 fluorometer, sized on a Bioanalyzer 2100, and re-quantified with the KAPA Library Quantification kit. Each immunoSEQ 96-well plate was sequenced on its own single-read 150-cycle Illumina NextSeq 550 flow cell. In the paper's pipeline: Because the immunoSEQ output included only junctional sequences and no quality scores, the filtering could not be the same as the filtering used for full-length reads. To assign V/J genes and CDR3, sequences were annotated using PyIR, a Python wrapper for IgBLAST v1.9, with IMGT germline references. Reads with weak V/J assignments (E-value above 1e-6), missing CDR3, stop codons, out-of-frame junctions, or ambiguous translated residues were removed. A V3J clonotype was defined by an identical inferred V gene, J gene, and CDR3 amino acid sequence. Percentage overlap between repertoires was computed as shared unique clonotypes divided by the size of the smaller repertoire. Repertoire richness was assessed with RTK rarefaction, the Chao1 estimator, and Recon v2.1 estimates of unobserved clonotypes. OLGA was used to compute generation probabilities for all TCRbeta clonotypes that the gDNA method yielded from a few donors. TCRdb stores this immuneACCESS table with in-frame sequences only. Part of the clones is absent; in the studies checked, under half of the shortfall reflects unresolved V genes, and no reason is known for the rest. The D gene and trimming were derived from the DNA, and the V and J assignments and clone size from that table. The sample records more than 2 million clones, almost 96% of which are singletons. Over 0.1% of the sample comes from the top ten.

What the study reported, not specific to this receptor: Incomplete sequencing was indicated by rarefaction of sorted-subset datasets, despite the large sequencing depth. Around 5% of naive CD4, around 4% of naive CD8, about 2.5% of memory CD4, and approximately 0.4% of memory CD8 clonotypes were shared across several donors. Sampling was restricted to blood, and TCR repertoires in tissues likely differ from the TCR repertoires found in blood. Naive subsets generally had larger estimated clonotype richness than memory subsets. The genetic and exposure-history diversity represented was limited by the small number of donors. Higher generation probabilities were observed for clonotypes shared by all four sorted-subset donors than for non-shared clonotypes. Based on pairwise subsampling, the degree of clonotype sharing among donors was expected to be affected by sequencing depth.

The sequenced material came from naive CD4+ T cells sorted from blood. Per the publication, the cell subset or site label means: CD45RA+ positively selected. The rearranged segments are TRBV5-1 and TRBJ2-1, with no reliable assignment of the D segment. The receptor was derived from a man aged 18 to 35 in good health. The nucleotide sequence reads TGCGCCAGCAGCTGGGCGCTTGCCAATGAGCAGTTCTTC. This sequence encodes CASSWALANEQFF.